These 31 T cell receptor beta chains were sequenced from one sample in a study of T cells in Graves' hyperthyroidism and ophthalmopathy. Regions amplified from RNA transcripts were the TCR beta CDR3 regions. During a first-round RT-PCR of the TCR CDR3, the HTBI primer set was used. TCRdb passed the multiplex PCR reads through MiXCR, listing each CDR3 protein once. The sample records around 240,000 distinct CDR3 sequences, roughly 15% being singletons. The sequenced material came from blood. The source of these receptors is a young woman with Graves' ophthalmopathy.

The rearrangement joins TRBV6-1 to TRBJ2-1; 8 positions agree with TRBD2. J gave up 8 bases and V 4 bases, and 4 bases lay outside the gene matches. In germline, CDR1 is MNHNS, CDR2 SASEGT. The CDR3 sequence is 13 residues long. The DNA for the CDR3 is TGTGCCAGCAGTGTGGGACTAGAGTATGAGCAGTTCTTC. Protein: CASSVGLEYEQFF.

This clonotype was found many times. The genes are TRBV12-3 or TRBV12-4 and TRBJ2-2; maybe TRBD2 (6 bases). The CDR3 loop spans 16 amino acids. The V end was cut by 6 bases, the J end by 0 bases, with 14 bases between. As DNA, the CDR3 is TGTGCCAGCAGAACCCCGACTAGGTCGAACACCGGGGAGCTGTTTTTT. It encodes CASRTPTRSNTGELFF.

This clonotype was seen repeatedly, ten times or more. The chain has TRBV10-3 and TRBJ2-7, with TRBD1 identical over 7 bases. This CDR3 has 15 amino acids. The trim removed 3 bases at V and 0 bases at J, leaving 5 bases unmatched. The germline CDR1 and CDR2 sequences are ENHRY and SYGVKD. The CDR3 spells CAISEGDRYSYEQYF. DNA of the CDR3: TGTGCCATCAGTGAAGGGGACAGATACTCCTACGAGCAGTACTTC.

This clonotype was picked up many times. CDR3 residues: CASSIDGTATEAFF. The CDR3 nucleotides read TGTGCCAGTAGTATAGATGGGACAGCCACTGAAGCTTTCTTT. J is TRBJ1-1 and V is TRBV19; 7 positions agree with TRBD1. V shed 0 bases and J 4 bases; nucleotides not matched to a gene: 2. CDR1 and CDR2 (germline): LNHDA, SQIVND (reference sequence). The CDR3 totals 14 residues.

This clonotype was recorded at least ten times. CDR3: CSASENTEAFF. The CDR3 DNA reads TGCAGTGCTTCGGAGAACACTGAAGCTTTCTTT. The chain combines TRBV20-1 with TRBJ1-1; D call uncertain. The CDR3 is 11 amino acids. Deletions cut 5 bases from V and 1 base from J, with 5 bases between. Germline V gene lookup returns CDR1 DFQATT and CDR2 SNEGSKA (reference sequence).

This clonotype has a count of ten or more. The chain recombines TRBV14 with TRBJ2-3; 8 bases match TRBD2. J was trimmed by 3 bases and V by 2 bases; bases with no gene match: 10. Germline loops: CDR1 SGHDN, CDR2 FVKESK. CDR3 length: 17 amino acids. The CDR3 loop reads CASSQRSGTRVTDTQYF. The CDR3 DNA reads TGTGCCAGCAGCCAACGATCCGGGACTAGGGTTACAGATACGCAGTATTTT.

As to this clonotype: The junction differs from germline at one of its ends, possibly a read error. The V and J genes are TRBV4-2 and TRBJ2-3; D uncertain. This CDR3 has 16 residues. Germline V lookup: CDR1 LGHNA, CDR2 YNFKEQ. The CDR3 region has the DNA TGCGCCAGCAGCCAAAAAATAGCTGGTGGCACAGATACGCAGTATTTT. Translated, it gives CASSQKIAGGTDTQYF.

Only a few counts were recorded for this clonotype. This chain joins TRBV19 and TRBJ1-2; no firm D call. V lost 7 bases to trimming and J lost 2 bases, with 8 bases between them. Germline CDR1 and CDR2: LNHDA and SQIVND (reference sequence). The CDR3 length is 12 residues. CDR3 residues: CASMTGNYGYTF. CDR3 DNA sequence: TGTGCCAGTATGACGGGGAACTATGGCTACACCTTC.

There are many counts of this clonotype. The chain combines TRBV18 with TRBJ2-1; D perhaps matches TRBD1 (5 bases). Germline V gene data show CDR1 as KGHSH and CDR2 as LQKENI. V was trimmed by 4 bases and J by 5 bases, leaving 6 bases between them. The CDR3 is 12 amino acids. In DNA form, the CDR3 reads TGTGCCAGCTCACAGGACAACAATGAGCAGTTCTTC. This translates into CASSQDNNEQFF.

As to this clonotype: A read error may explain this, as a much larger clone is one base away. V usage is TRBV7-9 and J usage is TRBJ2-5; TRBD2 matches 14 bases. V lost 5 bases to trimming and J lost 4 bases; unmatched junction nucleotides: 15. Germline V gene lookup returns CDR1 SEHNR and CDR2 FQNEAQ (reference sequence). The CDR3 contains 19 residues. The CDR3 DNA sequence: TGTGCCAGCAGCCTAAATTTTGGGACTAGCGGGGGCCACCGAGAGACCCAGTACTTC. It encodes CASSLNFGTSGGHRETQYF.

Many counts were recorded for this clonotype. The chain links TRBV28 to TRBJ1-6, with D unclear. CDR1 is MDHEN, CDR2 SYDVKM, per germline. V gave up 4 bases and J gave up 10 bases, with 11 bases separating them. The CDR3 length is 13 residues. In DNA form, the CDR3 reads TGTGCCAGCAGTTCGGACCATTGGTCACCCCTCCACTTT. It is translated as CASSSDHWSPLHF.

This clonotype was recorded many times. The gene calls are TRBV20-1 and TRBJ2-7; D could derive from TRBD1 or TRBD2 (5 bases each). V was pared by 7 bases and J by 5 bases, with 18 bases between. The germline V gene encodes CDR1 DFQATT and CDR2 SNEGSKA (reference sequence). CDR3 size: 13 residues. CDR3: CSVPPGTTNEQYF. CDR3 nucleotide sequence: TGCAGTGTTCCACCCGGGACGACAAACGAGCAGTACTTC.

This rearrangement joins TRBV28 to TRBJ2-7; 7 bases match TRBD1. Looked up from germline, CDR1 is MDHEN and CDR2 is SYDVKM. This CDR3 contains 15 residues. V gave up 4 bases and J gave up 1 base; unmatched junction bases: 7. The DNA of the CDR3 is TGTGCCAGCAGTTCTCTCGGGACAGCTTCCTACGAGCAGTACTTC. It is translated as CASSSLGTASYEQYF.

This clonotype was observed many times. The rearrangement uses TRBV5-6 and TRBJ1-4, with 8 bases lining up with TRBD1. Trimming removed 3 bases from V and 7 bases from J; junction bases left unmatched: 5. Per germline, CDR1 SGHDT and CDR2 YYEEEE. This CDR3 comprises 14 residues. The CDR3 loop reads CASSSGGNSEKLFF. As DNA, the CDR3 is TGTGCCAGCAGCTCAGGGGGCAACAGTGAAAAACTGTTTTTT.

This clonotype was detected ten times or more. The chain employs TRBV27 and TRBJ2-2, with D perhaps TRBD2 (6 bases). Per the germline V gene, CDR1 is MNHEY and CDR2 is SMNVEV (reference sequence). The CDR3 runs to 15 residues. Between the trimmed V and J ends, which lost 6 bases and 2 bases, there was a span of 13 bases. CDR3 amino acids: CASSGRGFNTGELFF. The CDR3 nucleotides are TGTGCCAGCAGCGGGAGAGGGTTTAACACCGGGGAGCTGTTTTTT.

This clonotype was observed many times. This chain joins TRBV27 and TRBJ2-5; 10 positions agree with TRBD2. Per germline, CDR1 MNHEY and CDR2 SMNVEV (reference sequence). This CDR3 is built from 16 residues. V dropped 3 bases and J dropped 5; count of bases not matched to a gene: 9. This CDR3 reads CASSFRSGRALETQYF. CDR3 sequence (DNA): TGTGCCAGCAGTTTTCGAAGCGGGAGGGCCCTGGAGACCCAGTACTTC.

At least ten counts were recorded for this clonotype. The rearrangement links TRBV20-1 to TRBJ2-3, with TRBD2 identical over 12 bases. This CDR3 has 13 amino acids. The trim removed 7 bases at V and 6 bases at J, leaving 5 bases unmatched. Germline V lookup: CDR1 DFQATT, CDR2 SNEGSKA (reference sequence). As DNA, the CDR3 is TGCAGTGGAACTAGCGGGAGGATGGATACGCAGTATTTT. It is translated as CSGTSGRMDTQYF.

This clonotype was recorded at least ten times. CDR3 sequence: CASRRDPQGSPLHF. CDR3 nucleotide sequence: TGTGCCAGCAGGAGGGACCCCCAGGGGTCACCCCTCCACTTT. The chain uses TRBV28 and TRBJ1-6; weak D call: TRBD1 (6 bases). The V end was cut by 6 bases, the J end by 10 bases, with 16 bases between. The germline V gene has CDR1 MDHEN and CDR2 SYDVKM. The CDR3 is 14 amino acids.

This clonotype was seen more than once but under ten times. This rearrangement joins TRBV15 to TRBJ1-5; D possibly corresponds to TRBD1 (5 bases). The CDR3 spans 19 residues. V was shortened by 7 bases and J by 2 bases, with 27 bases between the two germline ends. CDR1 and CDR2 from the germline V gene are LNHNV and YYDKDF (reference sequence). The CDR3 sequence: CATTKRRGRRFPCNQPQHF. The DNA for the CDR3 is TGTGCCACCACCAAGAGGAGGGGACGGAGGTTTCCCTGCAATCAGCCCCAGCATTTT. The whole variable domain, remainder taken from reference TRBV15 and TRBJ1-5, is DAMVIQNPRYQVTQFGKPVTLSCSQTLNHNVMYWYQQKSSQAPKLLFHYYDKDFNNEADTPDNFQSRRPNTSFCFLDIRSPGLGDTAMYLCATTKRRGRRFPCNQPQHFGDGTRLSIL.

In its sample, this clonotype was seen many times. The chain links TRBV6-1 to TRBJ1-1; D gene ambiguous. CDR1 and CDR2 from the germline V gene are MNHNS and SASEGT. This CDR3 comprises 14 residues. The germline V and J ends were trimmed by 2 bases and 1 base, with 8 bases remaining between them. As DNA, the CDR3 is TGTGCCAGCAGTGAACTGGCCCCGAACACTGAAGCTTTCTTT. Protein sequence: CASSELAPNTEAFF.

This clonotype is a singleton in its sample. The V and J genes are TRBV11-2 and TRBJ2-1; TRBD2 aligns across 7 bases. This CDR3 region has 18 residues. Germline V gene sequence: CDR1 SGHAT, CDR2 FQNNGV. The V gene end was trimmed by 5 bases and the J gene end by 5 bases; junction bases not matched to a gene: 18. The CDR3 here is CASSQTQRGGGLNNEQFF. In nucleotides, the CDR3 is TGTGCCAGCAGCCAAACCCAACGGGGCGGGGGATTAAACAATGAGCAGTTCTTC.

In this sample, this clonotype turned up many times. The chain is built from TRBV10-3 and TRBJ2-6, with D possibly being TRBD1 or TRBD2 (5 bases each). There are 18 residues in the CDR3. The germline V gene encodes CDR1 ENHRY and CDR2 SYGVKD. The germline V and J ends were trimmed by 3 bases and 0 bases, with 15 bases remaining between them. The DNA of the CDR3 is TGTGCCATCAGTGATCCGGGGCCTCGAGACTCTGGGGCCAACGTCCTGACTTTC. Translation: CAISDPGPRDSGANVLTF.

This clonotype was seen at least ten times. The chain links TRBV19 to TRBJ1-1; no firm D call. Trimming pared 0 bases from V and 0 bases from J, leaving 17 bases between. The CDR3 covers 18 residues. The germline V gene encodes CDR1 LNHDA and CDR2 SQIVND (reference sequence). DNA of the CDR3: TGTGCCAGTAGTATAGACCGTGACGTGGGAAAGATGAACACTGAAGCTTTCTTT. This translates into CASSIDRDVGKMNTEAFF.

This clonotype was counted between two and nine times. One base away lies a much larger clone, so this may be a sequencing read error. The chain has TRBV12-3 or TRBV12-4 and TRBJ1-3; no reliable D call. This CDR3 has 15 residues. Trimming took off 5 bases at V and 0 bases at J, with 11 bases between the two ends. CDR3 in DNA: TGTGCCAGCAGTCCGGACGCTTACTCTGGAAACACCATATATTTT. Translation gives CASSPDAYSGNTIYF.

This clonotype was seen ten or more times. The gene calls are TRBV7-3 and TRBJ2-1, with 11 bases matching TRBD2. Germline CDR1 and CDR2: SGHTA and FQGTGA. J was trimmed by 6 bases and V by 5 bases; bases with no gene match: 9. The CDR3 is made up of 16 amino acids. The CDR3 is CASSHVAGGPLNEQFF. CDR3 DNA: TGTGCCAGCAGCCACGTAGCGGGAGGGCCCCTCAATGAGCAGTTCTTC.

This clonotype was observed at least ten times. The chain combines TRBV20-1 with TRBJ1-2; D is ambiguous. The V gene lost 5 bases and the J gene lost 2 bases, with 15 bases spanning the gap. The germline V gene encodes CDR1 DFQATT and CDR2 SNEGSKA (reference sequence). The CDR3 contains 14 residues. The CDR3 DNA reads as TGCAGTGCTGCCCACAGCTTATTCAACTATGGCTACACCTTC. Its protein product is CSAAHSLFNYGYTF.

This clonotype was seen ten or more times. This may be a read error, as it is one base from a much larger clone. The V call is TRBV28, the J call TRBJ2-7, with D unresolved. CDR1 MDHEN and CDR2 SYDVKM come from the germline V gene. This CDR3 is 13 amino acids long. CDR3 sequence (DNA): TGTGCCAGCAGTTCCCGGACGGCTTACGAGCAGCACTTC. Translation gives CASSSRTAYEQHF.

This clonotype came up many times. The rearrangement uses TRBV19 and TRBJ2-1, with 11 nucleotides matching TRBD2. Germline CDR1 LNHDA, CDR2 SQIVND (reference sequence). The CDR3 covers 13 residues. V was clipped by 5 bases and J by 10 bases; unmatched bases: 4. CDR3 protein: CASSASGRLEQFF. In nucleotides, the CDR3 is TGTGCCAGTAGTGCTAGCGGGAGGTTAGAGCAGTTCTTC.

This clonotype occurred many times. This rearrangement joins TRBV24-1 to TRBJ2-3, with D perhaps TRBD1 or TRBD2 (7 bases each). Germline V lookup: CDR1 KGHDR, CDR2 SFDVKD. This CDR3 comprises 15 residues. The germline V and J ends were trimmed by 4 bases and 5 bases, with 15 bases remaining between them. The CDR3 DNA sequence: TGTGCCACCAGTGAGCAGGGGGGGGTCAGAGATACGCAGTATTTT. Its protein is CATSEQGGVRDTQYF.

This clonotype was counted at least ten times. The chain is built from TRBV11-2 and TRBJ2-1; no clear D gene. The CDR3 spans 16 residues. The germline V gene encodes CDR1 SGHAT and CDR2 FQNNGV. V lost 5 bases, J lost 5 bases, and 19 bases lay in between. CDR3 loop: CASSPLPHYFDNEQFF. The CDR3, as DNA: TGTGCCAGCAGCCCCCTCCCACATTATTTTGACAATGAGCAGTTCTTC.

This clonotype was counted at least ten times. The chain has TRBV4-2 and TRBJ2-2; 7 positions agree with TRBD1. Trimming took 0 bases from V and 7 from J; bases not matched to a gene: 8. The CDR3 runs to 16 residues. CDR1 and CDR2 (germline): LGHNA, YNFKEQ. The CDR3 nucleotides are TGTGCCAGCAGCCAAGAAGGGGGCCCGAGGCTCGGGGAGCTGTTTTTT. It is translated as CASSQEGGPRLGELFF.